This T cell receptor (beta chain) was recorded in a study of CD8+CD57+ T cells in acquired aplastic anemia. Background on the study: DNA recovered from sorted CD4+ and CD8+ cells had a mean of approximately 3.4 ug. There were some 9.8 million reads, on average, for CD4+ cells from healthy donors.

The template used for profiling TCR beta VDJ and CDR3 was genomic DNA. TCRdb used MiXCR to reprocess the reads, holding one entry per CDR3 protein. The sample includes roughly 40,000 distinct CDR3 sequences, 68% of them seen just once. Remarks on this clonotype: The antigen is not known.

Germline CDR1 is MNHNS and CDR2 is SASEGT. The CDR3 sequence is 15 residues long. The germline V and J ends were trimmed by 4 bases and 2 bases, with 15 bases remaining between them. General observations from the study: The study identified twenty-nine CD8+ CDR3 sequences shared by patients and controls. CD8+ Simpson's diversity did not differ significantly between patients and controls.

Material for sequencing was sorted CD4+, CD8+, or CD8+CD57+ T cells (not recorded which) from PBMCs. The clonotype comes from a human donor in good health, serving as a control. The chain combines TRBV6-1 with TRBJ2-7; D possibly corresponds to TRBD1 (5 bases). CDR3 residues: CASSATGYMAYEQYF. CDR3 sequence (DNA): TGTGCCAGCAGTGCTACAGGATACATGGCCTACGAGCAGTACTTC.